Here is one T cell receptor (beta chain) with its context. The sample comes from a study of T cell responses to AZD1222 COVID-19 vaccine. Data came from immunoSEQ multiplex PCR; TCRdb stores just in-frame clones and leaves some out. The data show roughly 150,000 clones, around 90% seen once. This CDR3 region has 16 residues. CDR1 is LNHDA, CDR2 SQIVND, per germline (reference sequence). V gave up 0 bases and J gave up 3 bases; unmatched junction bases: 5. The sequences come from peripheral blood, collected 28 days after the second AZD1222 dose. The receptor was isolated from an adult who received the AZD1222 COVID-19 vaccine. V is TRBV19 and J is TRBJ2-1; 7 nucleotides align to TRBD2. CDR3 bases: TGTGCCAGTAGTATAGACGCTAGCGGTATCTACAATGAGCAGTTCTTC. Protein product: CASSIDASGIYNEQFF.